This T cell receptor (beta chain) derives from a study of cytomegalovirus exposure and HLA in healthy donors. The PCR used 60 Vbeta and 13 Jbeta primers. The table came from immunoSEQ multiplex PCR; TCRdb's copy has only in-frame clones and leaves some out. This sample carries 150,000 to 200,000 clones, approximately 86% of them seen once, and the ten largest clones take 1.5% to 2%. The germline V gene encodes CDR1 KGHSH and CDR2 LQKENI. Trimming shortened V by 5 bases and J by 0 bases, and 20 bases separated the two germline ends. CDR3 size: 17 residues. The rearrangement links TRBV18 to TRBJ2-7; D is undetermined. The origin of this receptor is a woman aged 18-35 years in good health and CMV-seronegative. Material: PBMCs. DNA of the CDR3: TGTGCCAGCTCAGCTCCAGGCCGTCTGTACCACTCCTACGAGCAGTACTTC. Translated: CASSAPGRLYHSYEQYF.